Described below is a single T cell receptor beta chain sequence and its context. As yet, its antigen is unknown. The PCR used 60 Vbeta and 13 Jbeta primers. The method was immunoSEQ multiplex PCR; TCRdb's version includes in-frame clones alone and lacks a portion of them. The repertoire holds approximately 150,000 clones, approximately 79% seen once, with 1.9% in the top ten. J was trimmed by 8 bases and V by 0 bases; bases with no gene match: 5. The CDR3 loop spans 15 amino acids. From germline, CDR1 is SGHNT and CDR2 YYREEE (reference sequence). These data come from a study of cytomegalovirus exposure and HLA in healthy donors. Whole-study results and caveats: By a later analysis, the bulk of CMV-associated TCR beta chains appeared HLA-restricted. A missense DCLRE1C variant was associated with V- and J-gene trimming of TCR beta chains in a later analysis, and an independent cohort replicated the association. The study put 150 or so TCR beta chains on its list as cytomegalovirus-associated.

The sequence was obtained from a human donor in good health. Material for sequencing was PBMCs. The genes are TRBV5-4 and TRBJ2-1; 10 bases agree with TRBD2. CDR3 loop: CASSLVIAGGDEQFF. As DNA, the CDR3 is TGTGCCAGCAGCTTGGTAATAGCGGGGGGTGATGAGCAGTTCTTC.